The next 20 T cell receptor beta chains were all read from a single sample in a study of T cell changes during pregnancy in multiple sclerosis. Sequencing was performed with immunoSEQ multiplex PCR; in TCRdb, only in-frame clones are kept and a portion is missing. The repertoire has roughly 60,000 clones, approximately 96% of them found once; the top ten carry 2.5%. The specimen comprised CD8+ T cells from peripheral blood mononuclear cells, sampled after pregnancy. These receptors were taken from a female donor with multiple sclerosis, enrolled in a pregnancy study.

This sequence joins TRBV2 and TRBJ1-4; D not certain. Germline CDR1 and CDR2: SNHLY and FYNNEI. This CDR3 is built from 13 residues. V was shortened by 7 bases and J by 8 bases, with 14 bases between the two germline ends. The CDR3 nucleotides read TGTGCCAGCATCTCGGGTCGGGGAGAAAAACTGTTTTTT. Protein sequence: CASISGRGEKLFF. Full variable domain (missing parts from reference TRBV2 and TRBJ1-4): EPEVTQTPSHQVTQMGQEVILRCVPISNHLYFYWYRQILGQKVEFLVSFYNNEISEKSEIFDDQFSVERPDGSNFTLKIRSTKLEDSAMYFCASISGRGEKLFFGSGTQLSVL.

V gene TRBV7-8 combines with J gene TRBJ2-7, with 13 bases aligning to TRBD2. V trimming: 6 bases; J trimming: 5 bases; junction bases outside the gene matches: 4. This CDR3 region has 14 residues. Looked up from germline, CDR1 is SGHVS and CDR2 is FQNEAQ. The CDR3 loop is CASRTGTSGNEQYF. The CDR3 DNA sequence: TGTGCCAGCAGAACCGGGACTAGCGGGAACGAGCAGTACTTC.

A few counts support this clone. V and J are TRBV11-2 and TRBJ1-1, with D possibly TRBD1 on 6 matching bases. V gave up 2 bases and J gave up 7 bases, with 17 bases separating them. CDR1 is SGHAT, CDR2 FQNNGV, per germline. The CDR3 is made up of 15 amino acids. The chain's CDR3 is CASSLWGRQGDEAFF. Here the CDR3 DNA reads TGTGCCAGCAGCTTATGGGGGCGCCAAGGGGATGAAGCTTTCTTT.

The chain couples TRBV2 to TRBJ2-1, with 12 bases lining up with TRBD1. The CDR3 loop spans 14 amino acids. The V gene end was trimmed by 8 bases and the J gene end by 10 bases; junction bases not matched to a gene: 9. Germline assignment: CDR1 SNHLY and CDR2 FYNNEI. CDR3: CASRGTGGVEEQFF. The DNA for the CDR3 is TGTGCCAGCCGAGGGACAGGGGGCGTGGAGGAGCAGTTCTTC. Full variable domain (rest looked up from reference TRBV2 and TRBJ2-1): EPEVTQTPSHQVTQMGQEVILRCVPISNHLYFYWYRQILGQKVEFLVSFYNNEISEKSEIFDDQFSVERPDGSNFTLKIRSTKLEDSAMYFCASRGTGGVEEQFFGPGTRLTVL.

The chain links TRBV7-2 to TRBJ2-1; D not certain. V dropped 5 bases and J dropped 8 bases, with 10 bases sitting between them. This CDR3 contains 12 residues. Germline loops: CDR1 SGHTA, CDR2 FQGNSA. CDR3 DNA sequence: TGTGCCAGCAGCCCTGACTTCGATGAGCAGTTCTTC. Residues: CASSPDFDEQFF.

This sequence joins TRBV7-9 and TRBJ2-3; D remains ambiguous. The CDR3 totals 13 residues. Germline CDR1 is SEHNR and CDR2 is FQNEAQ (reference sequence). Trimming cost V 2 bases and J 6 bases, with 9 bases left between them. The CDR3 spells CASSLRDIDTQYF. DNA of the CDR3: TGTGCCAGCAGCTTAAGAGATATTGATACGCAGTATTTT.

The V call is TRBV19, the J call TRBJ2-3; the match to TRBD1 covers 10 bases. J gave up 4 bases and V 5 bases, and 12 bases lay outside the gene matches. This CDR3 region has 17 residues. The V gene's germline CDR1 is LNHDA and CDR2 SQIVND (reference sequence). The CDR3 DNA reads as TGTGCCAGTAGTGCCCTATATGGACAGGGGGTAGCAGATACGCAGTATTTT. Its translation: CASSALYGQGVADTQYF.

J is TRBJ1-2 and V is TRBV19; 8 bases line up with TRBD1. From germline, CDR1 is LNHDA and CDR2 SQIVND (reference sequence). With 1 base clipped from V and 4 bases from J, the junction kept 5 bases outside the gene matches. The CDR3 consists of 15 residues. Here the CDR3 reads CASSIGTRGLYGYTF. Here the CDR3 DNA reads TGTGCCAGTAGTATAGGGACCAGGGGGCTCTATGGCTACACCTTC.

V gene TRBV27 combines with J gene TRBJ2-7; a possible D gene is TRBD2 (6 bases). Germline assignment: CDR1 MNHEY and CDR2 SMNVEV (reference sequence). This CDR3 is 13 amino acids long. V lost 3 bases and J lost 3, with 9 bases in between. CDR3 DNA: TGTGCCAGCAGTTTTATGGGGGGCTACGAGCAGTACTTC. It encodes CASSFMGGYEQYF.

The gene calls are TRBV19 and TRBJ1-2, with a tentative D call TRBD1 (6 bases). CDR3 length: 16 residues. Germline loops: CDR1 LNHDA, CDR2 SQIVND (reference sequence). The V gene lost 4 bases and the J gene lost 4 bases, with 19 bases spanning the gap. CDR3 in amino acids: CASSTSPGTTGYGYTF. For the CDR3, the DNA is TGTGCCAGTAGTACGTCTCCCGGGACAACAGGCTATGGCTACACCTTC.

J is TRBJ2-2 and V is TRBV6-5, with D possibly being TRBD1 (8 bases). The V and J ends lost 1 base and 6 bases respectively, with 12 bases between them. Germline V CDR1 and CDR2: MNHEY, SVGAGI. CDR3 length equals 15 residues. The CDR3 is CASSYWTGRAGELFF. In DNA, the CDR3 is TGTGCCAGCAGTTACTGGACAGGGAGGGCCGGGGAGCTGTTTTTT.

This clone was observed a single time. V is TRBV28 and J is TRBJ2-1; 8 positions agree with TRBD2. The length of the CDR3 is 14 residues. V gave up 5 bases and J gave up 10 bases; unmatched junction bases: 10. CDR1 is MDHEN and CDR2 is SYDVKM in the germline V gene. The CDR3 spells CASSPSGLGWEQFF. The CDR3 DNA reads TGTGCCAGCAGTCCATCGGGACTAGGGTGGGAGCAGTTCTTC.

This chain joins TRBV6-6 and TRBJ1-5, with D perhaps TRBD1 (5 bases). V was clipped by 5 bases and J by 5 bases, with 16 bases between them. This CDR3 spans 15 amino acids. Germline CDR1 is MNHNY and CDR2 is SVGAGI (reference sequence). Here the CDR3 reads CASSPTETSYQPQHF. CDR3 nucleotides: TGTGCCAGCAGTCCGACAGAGACTTCTTATCAGCCCCAGCATTTT.

The CDR3 DNA follows: TGTGCCAGCGGTGGGACAGGTGTTAACGAGCAGTACTTC. Amino acids: CASGGTGVNEQYF. This sequence joins TRBV25-1 and TRBJ2-7, with TRBD1 matching over 8 bases. Germline V lookup: CDR1 MGHDK, CDR2 SYGVNS. Trimming took 8 bases from V and 5 from J; bases not matched to a gene: 8. CDR3 length: 13 amino acids.

This clone was recorded once. This chain links TRBV15 with TRBJ2-7; no clear D. The CDR3 extends over 14 amino acids. CDR1 and CDR2 (germline): LNHNV, YYDKDF (reference sequence). V was trimmed by 3 bases and J by 2 bases, leaving 11 bases between them. The CDR3 region is CATSSGPATYEQYF. The CDR3 nucleotides read TGTGCCACCAGCAGTGGGCCGGCCACCTACGAGCAGTACTTC.

This clone was counted a single time. The chain carries TRBV4-3 and TRBJ2-2; D call uncertain. The germline V gene encodes CDR1 LGHNA and CDR2 YSLEER. CDR3 length: 15 amino acids. Trimming took 0 bases from V and 4 from J, leaving 9 bases between them. This CDR3 reads CASSQEPRGTGELFF. The CDR3 nucleotides read TGCGCCAGCAGCCAAGAACCCCGCGGCACCGGGGAGCTGTTTTTT.

The chain combines TRBV7-2 with TRBJ2-5; a possible D gene is TRBD1 (5 bases). Per the germline V gene, CDR1 is SGHTA and CDR2 is FQGNSA. This CDR3 has 14 residues. The germline V and J ends were trimmed by 4 bases and 2 bases, with 11 bases remaining between them. The CDR3 loop is CASSSPSGQETQYF. DNA of the CDR3: TGTGCCAGCAGCTCCCCCTCAGGGCAAGAGACCCAGTACTTC.

The chain employs TRBV7-9 and TRBJ2-7; TRBD1 matches at 9 bases. Germline V gene data show CDR1 as SEHNR and CDR2 as FQNEAQ (reference sequence). The CDR3 sequence is 15 residues long. After removal of 0 bases from V and 2 bases from J, the junction contained 2 bases not matched to a gene. CDR3 sequence reads: CASSLANRGPYEQYF. The CDR3 DNA reads as TGTGCCAGCAGCTTAGCGAACAGGGGGCCCTACGAGCAGTACTTC.

The chain uses TRBV27 and TRBJ2-7; 8 bases match TRBD2. Per the germline V gene, CDR1 is MNHEY and CDR2 is SMNVEV (reference sequence). This CDR3 has 15 residues. With V trimmed by 10 bases and J by 2 bases, 13 bases remained unmatched. CDR3 nucleotides: TGTGCCACCTCAAAAACGGGACTAGAGGCCTACGAGCAGTACTTC. Its protein is CATSKTGLEAYEQYF.

The chain combines TRBV19 with TRBJ1-1; the D is unclear. Germline V lookup: CDR1 LNHDA, CDR2 SQIVND (reference sequence). This CDR3 spans 13 amino acids. Trimming cost V 2 bases and J 0 bases, with 4 bases left between them. The CDR3 sequence: CASSILLNTEAFF. For the CDR3, the DNA is TGTGCCAGTAGTATATTATTGAACACTGAAGCTTTCTTT.